This T cell receptor (beta chain) was profiled in a study of T cells in Graves' hyperthyroidism and ophthalmopathy (dated by TCRdb to the late 2010s). Context from the whole study: Peripheral blood samples were taken at the time of initial diagnosis, prior to any treatment. The study also compared thyroid tissue and blood T-cell repertoires from a handful of Graves' hyperthyroidism patients. TCR Vbeta CDR3 sequencing of 120 to 150 peripheral blood samples (roughly 41 ophthalmopathy, about 75 hyperthyroidism and approximately 17 progressor patients) is reported in the paper. The 100 or so discovery patients were divided at random into training and test sets in a 7:3 ratio. TCR V-J signatures able to tell the groups apart were searched for in a discovery cohort of some 100 patients, of whom approximately 40 had Graves' ophthalmopathy and 55 to 65 had stable Graves' hyperthyroidism. After blood sampling, hyperthyroidism patients were treated with methimazole at a starting dose of 30 mg daily, and ophthalmopathy patients were treated with high-dose intravenous methylprednisolone. Prospective prediction of ophthalmopathy was tested in an independent validation cohort consisting of 18 hyperthyroidism patients and around 16 patients who later progressed to ophthalmopathy.

V loses 9 bases, J loses 0 bases, and the germline ends lie 8 bases apart. The germline V gene yields SNHLY for CDR1 and FYNNEI for CDR2. The cysteine opens and the phenylalanine closes a CDR3 of 13 amino acids. Left in the record is the CDR3 DNA by itself, 39 bases read in frame from the first base. The paper's findings and limits, for the study overall: Most expanded thyroid clonotypes (frequency above 0.001) were also found in blood, which suggests that blood repertoires may mirror thyroid immune responses. In validation, progression to ophthalmopathy was predicted by the model with 70.59% sensitivity and 72% to 85% specificity, a median of roughly 6 months before onset. Sample size was not statistically predetermined, and investigators were not blinded to group allocation. A model built on a 13 V-J signature distinguished ophthalmopathy from stable hyperthyroidism, reaching 85% to 90% sensitivity and 81.08% specificity in cross-validation and 80%/75% in testing.

About this clonotype: Its specific antigen is unknown. Base qualities were left out, and no much larger clone turns up one base away.

Stable Graves' hyperthyroidism was defined as the absence of progression to ophthalmopathy over 18 months of follow-up. The hyperthyroidism patients were between 18 and 65 years old and newly diagnosed, with a disease duration of less than 2 months. Any patient with an uncontrolled infection, another autoimmune disease, pregnancy or lactation was excluded. Diagnoses were established on the basis of clinical symptoms, serum thyroxine and TRAb, thyroid ultrasound, and orbital computed tomography. PBMCs were isolated from about 9 ml of fresh peripheral blood by Ficoll-Paque density gradient centrifugation. Total RNA was extracted with Trizol reagent, and quality was checked on an Agilent 2100 Bioanalyzer. TCR beta CDR3 regions were amplified from RNA transcripts. The TCR CDR3 was subjected to a first round of RT-PCR using the HTBI primer set and the Qiagen OneStep RT-PCR kit. A second multiplex PCR round built the libraries, followed by size selection and purification. Libraries were sequenced paired-end with 100 bp reads on an Illumina HiSeq2000. The study's own analysis went as follows. SOAPnuke was used to process the raw data, with reads discarded if the reads contained adapters or uncalled bases, had a mean Phred below 15, or lacked an exact constant-primer or identifier match. High-quality paired reads were merged with COPE v1.2.5, and unique nucleotide sequences were defined as clonotypes. MiTCR v1.1 was used to align clonotypes to the IMGT TRBV, TRBD and TRBJ reference segments. The analysis was restricted to V-J combinations with a frequency above 0.0001, which together covered just over 98% of the repertoires. The TCS score was defined as F50 (clonal expansion) divided by E x V (chaos), with BLOSUM62-based TCRdist calculated between CDR3 peptides within each V-J. Welch's t-statistics and random forest reduced around 510 V-J features to around 14, which were used in a naive Bayes classifier (R e1071). Clones were called with MiXCR by TCRdb after fastp trimmed the public reads at Q25, and only in-frame beta chains were retained. Every entry covers one CDR3 protein and lists the most common genes and DNA from its rows. What appears here as the V and J calls and clone size reflects TCRdb's work, not the paper's. For this sample the table gives some 360,000 distinct CDR3 sequences, of which over 11% were detected only once. The ten largest clones take up 9.5% to 11% of the sample.

The clonotype originates from a woman aged 55-75 years with Graves' hyperthyroidism. Material: blood. The chain was built from TRBV2 and TRBJ2-2; the D segment cannot be called with confidence. DNA sequence: TGTGCCAGGAAGGAGACGAACACCGGGGAGCTGTTTTTT. Its coded protein is CARKETNTGELFF.